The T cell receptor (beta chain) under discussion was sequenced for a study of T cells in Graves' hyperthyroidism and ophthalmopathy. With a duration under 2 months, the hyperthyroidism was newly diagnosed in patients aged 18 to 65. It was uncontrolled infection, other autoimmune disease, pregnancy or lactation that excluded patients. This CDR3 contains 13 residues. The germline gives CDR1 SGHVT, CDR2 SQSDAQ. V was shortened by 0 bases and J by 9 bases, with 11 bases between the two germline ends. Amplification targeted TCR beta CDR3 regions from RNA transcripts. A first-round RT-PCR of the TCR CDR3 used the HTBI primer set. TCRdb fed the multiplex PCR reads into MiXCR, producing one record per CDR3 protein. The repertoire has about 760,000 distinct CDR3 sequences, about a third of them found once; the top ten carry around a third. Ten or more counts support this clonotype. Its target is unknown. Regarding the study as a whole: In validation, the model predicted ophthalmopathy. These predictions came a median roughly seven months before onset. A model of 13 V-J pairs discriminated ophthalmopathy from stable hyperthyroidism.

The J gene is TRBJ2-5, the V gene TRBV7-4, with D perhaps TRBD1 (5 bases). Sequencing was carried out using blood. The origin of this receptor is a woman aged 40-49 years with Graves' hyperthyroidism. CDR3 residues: CASSLAGLTAQYF. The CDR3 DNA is TGTGCCAGCAGCTTAGCGGGGCTGACGGCCCAGTACTTC.